The 29 T cell receptor beta chains presented below share a single source sample, sequenced in a study of prognosis after radiotherapy for stage I lung cancer. Genomic DNA yielded TCR beta CDR3, amplified by two-round multiplex PCR. Amplification during the initial PCR round employed primers specific to each TRBV and TRBJ gene. TCRdb re-called the multiplex PCR reads with MiXCR, one entry per CDR3 protein. The sample lists around 20,000 distinct CDR3 sequences; around 52% were seen once. The sample here was PBMCs, taken before or after stereotactic body radiation therapy (not recorded which). The receptors were sampled from a donor over 45 with non-small cell lung cancer.

This clonotype occurred many times. This chain links TRBV5-1 with TRBJ2-1, with D maybe TRBD2 (6 bases). CDR1 and CDR2 (germline): SGHRS, YFSETQ. CDR3 length: 12 amino acids. The ends were cut back, 2 bases at V and 9 bases at J, with 9 bases in the middle. Here the CDR3 DNA reads TGCGCCAGCAGCTTACGGGGGAGTGAGCAGTTCTTC. Protein: CASSLRGSEQFF.

Details on this clonotype: The germline gene is not matched at one end of the junction; a read error may be the cause. The chain uses TRBV20-1 and TRBJ2-3; 8 nucleotides agree with TRBD2. Germline V lookup: CDR1 DFQATT, CDR2 SNEGSKA (reference sequence). The CDR3 has 14 amino acids. As DNA, the CDR3 is TGCAGTTCTAGAGATCTATCGGGAGGGGATACGCAGTATTTT. It is translated as CSSRDLSGGDTQYF.

The chain uses TRBV6-2 or TRBV6-3 and TRBJ1-5, with 8 bases fitting TRBD1. The CDR3 length is 14 residues. Germline assignment: CDR1 MNHEY and CDR2 SVGEGT. The junction had 8 bases not matched to a gene; V was cut back by 6 bases and J by 7 bases. CDR3 amino acids: CASRGQGDRQPQHF. The CDR3 nucleotides are TGTGCCAGCAGAGGACAGGGAGACCGGCAGCCCCAGCATTTT.

On this clonotype itself: The junction departs from the called germline gene at one end, perhaps through a read error. The chain uses TRBV6-1 and TRBJ1-2, with unresolved D. Germline values: CDR1 MNHNS, CDR2 SASEGT. This CDR3 has 14 residues. The CDR3 nucleotides are TGTGCCACCCTCCCCCCCATCTCGGGCTATTGCTACACCTTC. This encodes CATLPPISGYCYTF.

The chain is built from TRBV6-1 and TRBJ2-7; D uncertain. V lost 10 bases, J lost 1 base, and 11 bases lay in between. CDR1 and CDR2 (germline): MNHNS, SASEGT. CDR3 length: 12 amino acids. The CDR3 spells CAIGFASYEQYF. CDR3 DNA: TGTGCCATCGGTTTTGCGTCCTACGAGCAGTACTTC.

The rearrangement links TRBV28 to TRBJ2-7; 7 bases map to TRBD1. The CDR3 length is 14 residues. CDR1 is MDHEN and CDR2 is SYDVKM in the germline V gene. Losses at the gene ends were 3 bases for V and 5 bases for J; bases not matched to a gene: 7. The CDR3, as DNA: TGTGCCAGCAGTTTGGAACAGGGGCTCCACGAGCAGTACTTC. Protein product: CASSLEQGLHEQYF.

The chain links TRBV20-1 to TRBJ1-2; D is ambiguous. V gave up 1 base and J gave up 3 bases, with 9 bases separating them. This CDR3 is 13 amino acids long. The germline gives CDR1 DFQATT, CDR2 SNEGSKA (reference sequence). CDR3 nucleotides: TGCAGTGCTAGAGCCGAACGGGACTATGGCTACACCTTC. Translating it yields CSARAERDYGYTF.

At least ten counts were recorded for this clonotype. At one of its ends the junction is not consistent with the germline gene, which may arise from a read error. The CDR3 coding sequence is TGTGCTAGCAGCCCCTGGGGACTAGCGACGCAAGAGACCCAGTACTTC. Its translation is CASSPWGLATQETQYF. The J gene is TRBJ2-5, the V gene TRBV7-7; 10 bases are a match to TRBD2. The CDR3 runs 16 residues. Germline V gene data show CDR1 as SSHAT and CDR2 as FNYEAQ (reference sequence).

The chain couples TRBV11-2 to TRBJ2-1, with D possibly being TRBD1 (7 bases). CDR1 is SGHAT and CDR2 is FQNNGV in the germline V gene. The CDR3 contains 19 residues. The V end lost 5 bases, the J end lost 9 bases, and 32 bases lay between the germline ends. The CDR3 loop reads CASSQDGWGAGRQGGEQFF. The CDR3 DNA is TGTGCCAGCAGCCAAGATGGGTGGGGTGCGGGACGTCAGGGGGGTGAGCAGTTCTTC.

A remark on this clonotype: A far larger clone is off by one base, so a read error is likely. The chain employs TRBV12-5 and TRBJ2-7; possibly TRBD2 for D (5 bases). CDR3 size: 14 residues. Germline loops: CDR1 LGHNT, CDR2 FRNRAP. CDR3 amino acids: CVSIGIFVEYEQYF. CDR3 DNA sequence: TGTGTCAGCATCGGGATATTCGTTGAATACGAGCAGTACTTC.

V usage is TRBV7-9 and J usage is TRBJ2-2, with D uncertain. Germline V gene sequence: CDR1 SEHNR, CDR2 FQNEAQ (reference sequence). CDR3 length equals 13 residues. V gave up 2 bases and J gave up 4 bases, with 5 bases separating them. CDR3: CASSLIITGELFF. The CDR3 bases are TGTGCCAGCAGCTTAATTATCACCGGGGAGCTGTTTTTT.

As regards this clonotype: This likely reflects a read error, since a far larger clone is one base away. The chain couples TRBV9 to TRBJ2-7; D is uncertain. The V gene's germline CDR1 is SGDLS and CDR2 YYNGEE. The CDR3 sequence is 11 residues long. V was clipped by 6 bases and J by 7 bases, with 11 bases between them. The CDR3 DNA is TGTGCCAGCACCGGCAGTGGTGAGCAGTACTTC. Translated: CASTGSGEQYF.

With respect to this clonotype: Compared with germline, one end of the junction differs, possibly owing to a read error. This sequence joins TRBV11-2 and TRBJ2-2; D is unresolved. The CDR3 is 16 amino acids. Germline V lookup: CDR1 SGHAT, CDR2 FQNNGV. CDR3 in amino acids: CASSFSTCVGTGELFF. CDR3 sequence (DNA): TGTGCCAGTAGCTTCAGTACCTGTGTAGGGACCGGGGAGCTGTTTTTT. The entire variable domain, with the rest obtained from reference TRBV11-2 and TRBJ2-2, is as follows: EAGVAQSPRYKIIEKRQSVAFWCNPISGHATLYWYQQILGQGPKLLIQFQNNGVVDDSQLPKDRFSAERLKGVDSTLKIQPAKLEDSAVYLCASSFSTCVGTGELFFGEGSRLTVL.

Note on this clonotype: At one end, the junction sequence differs from germline, possibly due to a read error. The chain carries TRBV5-1 and TRBJ2-2; perhaps D is TRBD1 or TRBD2 (6 bases each). The CDR3 totals 16 residues. Germline CDR1 SGHRS, CDR2 YFSETQ. CDR3 nucleotide sequence: TGCGCCAGCGGCTTGGTTGGGGGGCTTGTCACCGGGGAGCTGTTTTTT. Residues: CASGLVGGLVTGELFF.

This clonotype was detected many times. A junction end diverges from the germline sequence, so it may reflect a read error. CDR3 protein: CASSEGGRGNEQFF. The CDR3 DNA reads TGTGCTAGCAGTGAAGGCGGGAGAGGAAATGAGCAGTTCTTC. V and J are TRBV7-7 and TRBJ2-1; 7 positions agree with TRBD2. The germline V gene encodes CDR1 SSHAT and CDR2 FNYEAQ (reference sequence). CDR3 length: 14 residues.

The chain recombines TRBV28 with TRBJ1-2; no clear D gene. This CDR3 is 13 amino acids long. V was cut by 10 bases and J by 2 bases, with 14 bases left in between. The germline V gene encodes CDR1 MDHEN and CDR2 SYDVKM. CDR3 in amino acids: CANRRPNNYGYTF. The CDR3 coding sequence is TGTGCCAACAGACGTCCCAACAACTATGGCTACACCTTC.

In its sample, this clonotype was seen many times. V gene TRBV15 combines with J gene TRBJ1-1; D uncertain. Trimming removed 3 bases from V and 0 bases from J, with 14 bases in between. The V gene's germline CDR1 is LNHNV and CDR2 YYDKDF (reference sequence). The CDR3 is 16 amino acids. The CDR3: CATSRVGLGMNTEAFF. DNA for the CDR3: TGTGCCACCAGCAGGGTCGGCTTGGGGATGAACACTGAAGCTTTCTTT.

J is TRBJ2-7 and V is TRBV6-2 or TRBV6-3; 10 bases are shared with TRBD1. With 6 bases clipped from V and 8 bases from J, the junction kept 10 bases outside the gene matches. From germline, CDR1 is MNHEY and CDR2 SVGEGT. The CDR3 spans 14 residues. CDR3 in DNA: TGTGCCAGCAGAACCTGGACAGGGGGTAATCAGCAGTACTTC. Its protein is CASRTWTGGNQQYF.

A remark on this clonotype: A read error is likely here: a far larger clone is one base away. The CDR3 DNA follows: TGTGCCATCAGTTATGGCTCCTTATCCGGGAGGTCCTCCTACAATGAGCAGTTCTTC. Amino acid sequence: CAISYGSLSGRSSYNEQFF. The rearrangement joins TRBV6-8 to TRBJ2-1; TRBD2 matches at 7 bases. The CDR3 contains 19 residues. The germline V gene encodes CDR1 MNHGY and CDR2 SAAAGT.

This clonotype rates as medium-sized. The chain carries TRBV2 and TRBJ2-7, with no clear D. CDR1 and CDR2 (germline): SNHLY, FYNNEI. There are 14 residues in the CDR3. The V and J ends lost 3 bases and 6 bases respectively, with 15 bases between them. Here the CDR3 reads CASSDTSVPSEQYF. The CDR3 coding sequence is TGTGCCAGCAGTGATACCAGTGTCCCCTCCGAGCAGTACTTC.

The chain combines TRBV7-9 with TRBJ2-4; D perhaps matches TRBD2 (6 bases). The CDR3 consists of 16 residues. Trimming stripped 6 bases from V and 3 bases from J, with 18 bases between. Germline loops: CDR1 SEHNR, CDR2 FQNEAQ (reference sequence). CDR3 in amino acids: CASSYGTSLVKNIQYF. The CDR3 bases are TGTGCCAGCAGTTACGGGACTTCCCTTGTCAAAAACATTCAGTACTTC.

This clonotype is medium-sized. V and J are TRBV7-9 and TRBJ2-1, with TRBD2 matching over 13 bases. CDR3 size: 19 residues. In germline, CDR1 is SEHNR, CDR2 FQNEAQ (reference sequence). With 4 bases clipped from V and 0 bases from J, the junction kept 9 bases outside the gene matches. The CDR3 nucleotides are TGTGCCAGCAGCTCTCTCCCGGGACTAGCGGGAAGCTCCTACAATGAGCAGTTCTTC. Translation: CASSSLPGLAGSSYNEQFF.

At least ten counts were recorded for this clonotype. This chain joins TRBV29-1 and TRBJ1-1; D is uncertain. V was clipped by 8 bases and J by 1 base, with 8 bases between them. The CDR3 length is 11 residues. CDR1 is SQVTM, CDR2 ANQGSEA, per germline. DNA for the CDR3: TGCAGCACTAGACGGAACACTGAAGCTTTCTTT. It specifies CSTRRNTEAFF.

The chain employs TRBV5-4 and TRBJ2-3; 10 bases map to TRBD2. The CDR3 totals 16 residues. The V and J ends lost 4 bases and 4 bases, in that order; junction bases with no gene match: 9. CDR1 and CDR2 from the germline V gene are SGHNT and YYREEE (reference sequence). The CDR3 sequence: CASSPRPGLASDTQYF. CDR3 nucleotides: TGTGCCAGCAGCCCCCGTCCGGGACTAGCGTCAGATACGCAGTATTTT.

This chain uses TRBV11-2 with TRBJ2-1; possibly TRBD2 for D (5 bases). Per the germline V gene, CDR1 is SGHAT and CDR2 is FQNNGV. Trimming left V 9 bases short and J 0 bases short, with 18 bases between. This CDR3 is built from 16 residues. The CDR3 DNA sequence: TGTGCCAGTAGCCCGGGGAGCTGGAGCTCCTACAATGAGCAGTTCTTC. It codes for CASSPGSWSSYNEQFF.

Details on this clonotype: A far bigger clonotype differs at one base, so this is likely a read error. CDR3 in amino acids: CASSENRGRTGERFF. The CDR3 DNA sequence: TGTGCCAGCAGTGAAAACAGGGGGCGAACCGGGGAGCGGTTTTTT. This chain links TRBV6-4 with TRBJ2-2; the match to TRBD1 covers 9 bases. Per the germline V gene, CDR1 is MRHNA and CDR2 is SNTAGT. This CDR3 comprises 15 residues.

The chain combines TRBV7-2 with TRBJ2-7; 9 bases line up with TRBD1. The trim removed 2 bases at V and 5 bases at J, leaving 4 bases unmatched. CDR1 SGHTA and CDR2 FQGNSA come from the germline V gene. The CDR3 is 14 amino acids. In DNA form, the CDR3 reads TGTGCCAGCAGCTTAATCGGACAGGGGAACGAGCAGTACTTC. Its protein product is CASSLIGQGNEQYF.

This chain joins TRBV28 and TRBJ2-7; perhaps TRBD2 as D (5 bases). With 5 bases removed from V and 7 bases from J, the gap between germline ends came to 18 bases. In germline, CDR1 is MDHEN, CDR2 SYDVKM. This CDR3 contains 14 residues. CDR3 nucleotides: TGTGCCAGCAGTCATGGGGTGGTTTGCGGGGAGCAGTACTTC. Protein sequence: CASSHGVVCGEQYF.

At least ten counts were recorded for this clonotype. The J gene is TRBJ2-1, the V gene TRBV4-1; 10 bases align to TRBD2. V shed 8 bases and J 8 bases; nucleotides not matched to a gene: 12. This CDR3 is 15 amino acids long. CDR1 and CDR2 from the germline V gene are MGHRA and YSYEKL. The CDR3: CASSPQAGGPYEQFF. DNA for the CDR3: TGCGCCAGCTCCCCTCAAGCGGGAGGGCCCTATGAGCAGTTCTTC.